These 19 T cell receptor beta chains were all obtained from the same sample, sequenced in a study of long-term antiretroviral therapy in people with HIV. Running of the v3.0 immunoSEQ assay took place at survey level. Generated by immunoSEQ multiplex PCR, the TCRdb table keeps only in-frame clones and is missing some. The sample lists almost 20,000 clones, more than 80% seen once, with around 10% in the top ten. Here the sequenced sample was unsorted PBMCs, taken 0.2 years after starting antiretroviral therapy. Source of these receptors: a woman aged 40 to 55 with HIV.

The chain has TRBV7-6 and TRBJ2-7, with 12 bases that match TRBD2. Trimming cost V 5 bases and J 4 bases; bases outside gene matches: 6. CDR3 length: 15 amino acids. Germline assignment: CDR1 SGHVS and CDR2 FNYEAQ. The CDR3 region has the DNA TGTGCCAGCAGCCCCGGACTAGCGGGGTCGTACGAGCAGTACTTC. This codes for CASSPGLAGSYEQYF. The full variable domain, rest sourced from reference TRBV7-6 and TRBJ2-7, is GAGVSQSPRYKVTKRGQDVALRCDPISGHVSLYWYRQALGQGPEFLTYFNYEAQQDKSGLPNDRFSAERPEGSISTLTIQRTEQRDSAMYRCASSPGLAGSYEQYFGPGTRLTVT.

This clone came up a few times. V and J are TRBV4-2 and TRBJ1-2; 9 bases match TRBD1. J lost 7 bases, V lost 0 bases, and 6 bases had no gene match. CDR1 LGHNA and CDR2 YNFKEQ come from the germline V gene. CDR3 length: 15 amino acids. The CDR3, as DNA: TGTGCCAGCAGCCAAGATGGGACAGGGCCTTTTGGCTACACCTTC. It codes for CASSQDGTGPFGYTF.

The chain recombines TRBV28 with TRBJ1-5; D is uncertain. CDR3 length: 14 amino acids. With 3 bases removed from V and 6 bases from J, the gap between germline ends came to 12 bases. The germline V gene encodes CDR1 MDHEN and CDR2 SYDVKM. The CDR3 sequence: CASSFRPVFQPQHF. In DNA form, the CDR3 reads TGTGCCAGCAGTTTTAGGCCGGTGTTTCAGCCCCAGCATTTT.

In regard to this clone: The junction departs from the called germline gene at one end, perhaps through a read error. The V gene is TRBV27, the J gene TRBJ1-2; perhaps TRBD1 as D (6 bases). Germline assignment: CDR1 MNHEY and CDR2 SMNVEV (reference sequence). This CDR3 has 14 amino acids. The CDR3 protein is CASSLAGALYDYTF. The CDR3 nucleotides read TGTGCCAGCAGTTTAGCGGGGGCACTCTATGACTACACCTTC.

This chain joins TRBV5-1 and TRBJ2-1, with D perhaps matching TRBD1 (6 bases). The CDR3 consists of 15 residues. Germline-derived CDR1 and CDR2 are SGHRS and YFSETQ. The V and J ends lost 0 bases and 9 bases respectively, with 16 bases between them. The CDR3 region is CASSLVVGAWGEQFF. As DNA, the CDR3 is TGCGCCAGCAGCTTGGTTGTGGGGGCATGGGGTGAGCAGTTCTTC.

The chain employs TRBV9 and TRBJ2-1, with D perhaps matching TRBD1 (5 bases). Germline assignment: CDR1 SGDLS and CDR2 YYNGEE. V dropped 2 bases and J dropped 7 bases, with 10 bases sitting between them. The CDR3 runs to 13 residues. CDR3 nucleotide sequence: TGTGCCAGCAGCGTGTCAGGGTATAATGAGCAGTTCTTC. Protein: CASSVSGYNEQFF.

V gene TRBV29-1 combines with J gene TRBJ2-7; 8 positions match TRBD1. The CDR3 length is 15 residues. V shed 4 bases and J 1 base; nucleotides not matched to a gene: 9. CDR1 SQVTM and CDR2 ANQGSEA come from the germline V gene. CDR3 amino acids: CSVGGPGQESYEQYF. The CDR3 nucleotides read TGCAGCGTTGGTGGCCCGGGACAGGAGTCCTACGAGCAGTACTTC.

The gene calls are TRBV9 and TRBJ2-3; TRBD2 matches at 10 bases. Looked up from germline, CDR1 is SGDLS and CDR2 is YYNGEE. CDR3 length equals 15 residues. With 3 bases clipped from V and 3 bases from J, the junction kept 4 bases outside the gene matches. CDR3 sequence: CASSASGRGTDTQYF. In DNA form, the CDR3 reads TGTGCCAGCAGCGCAAGCGGGAGGGGGACAGATACGCAGTATTTT.

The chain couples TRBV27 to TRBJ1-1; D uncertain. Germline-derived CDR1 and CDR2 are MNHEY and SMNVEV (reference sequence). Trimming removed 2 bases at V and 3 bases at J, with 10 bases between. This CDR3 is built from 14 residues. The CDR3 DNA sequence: TGTGCCAGCAGTTTAAGTTCCGGCTACACTGAAGCTTTCTTT. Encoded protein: CASSLSSGYTEAFF.

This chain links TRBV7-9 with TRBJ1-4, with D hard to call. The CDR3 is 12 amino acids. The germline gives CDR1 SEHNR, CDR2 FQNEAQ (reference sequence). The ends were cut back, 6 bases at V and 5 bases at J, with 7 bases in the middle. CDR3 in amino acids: CASRYMNEKLFF. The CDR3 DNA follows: TGTGCCAGCAGATACATGAATGAAAAACTGTTTTTT.

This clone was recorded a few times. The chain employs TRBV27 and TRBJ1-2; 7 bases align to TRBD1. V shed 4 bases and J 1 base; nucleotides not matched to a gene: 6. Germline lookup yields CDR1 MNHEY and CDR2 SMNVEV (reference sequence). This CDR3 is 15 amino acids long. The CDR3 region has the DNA TGTGCCAGCAGTTCTGACAGGGCCCTTAACTATGGCTACACCTTC. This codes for CASSSDRALNYGYTF.

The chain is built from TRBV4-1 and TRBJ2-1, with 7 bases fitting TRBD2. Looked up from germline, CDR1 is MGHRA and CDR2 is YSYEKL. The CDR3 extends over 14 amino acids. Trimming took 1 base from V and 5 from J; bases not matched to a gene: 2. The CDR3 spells CASSQGLAHNEQFF. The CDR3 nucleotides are TGCGCCAGCAGCCAAGGACTAGCCCACAATGAGCAGTTCTTC.

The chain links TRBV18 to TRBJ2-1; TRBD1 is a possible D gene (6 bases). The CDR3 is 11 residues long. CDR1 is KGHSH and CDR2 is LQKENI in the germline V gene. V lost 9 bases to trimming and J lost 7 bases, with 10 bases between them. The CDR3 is CASSRGNEQFF. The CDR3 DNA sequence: TGTGCCAGTTCCAGGGGAAATGAGCAGTTCTTC.

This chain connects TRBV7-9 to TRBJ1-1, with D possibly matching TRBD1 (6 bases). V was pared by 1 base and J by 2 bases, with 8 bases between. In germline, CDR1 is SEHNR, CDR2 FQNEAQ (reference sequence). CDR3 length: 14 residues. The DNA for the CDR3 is TGTGCCAGCAGCTTAGGGGGGGCTAACACTGAAGCTTTCTTT. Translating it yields CASSLGGANTEAFF.

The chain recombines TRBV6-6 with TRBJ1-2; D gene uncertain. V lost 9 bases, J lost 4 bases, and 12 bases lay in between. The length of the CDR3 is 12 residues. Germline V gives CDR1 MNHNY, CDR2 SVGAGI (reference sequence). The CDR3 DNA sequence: TGTGCCAGTACGGACCATTCCTATGGCTACACCTTC. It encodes CASTDHSYGYTF.

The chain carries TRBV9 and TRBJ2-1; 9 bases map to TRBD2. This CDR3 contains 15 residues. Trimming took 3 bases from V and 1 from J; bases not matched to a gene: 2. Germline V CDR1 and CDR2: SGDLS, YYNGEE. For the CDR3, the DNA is TGTGCCAGCAGCGCGCTAGCGGGGTCCTACAATGAGCAGTTCTTC. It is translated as CASSALAGSYNEQFF. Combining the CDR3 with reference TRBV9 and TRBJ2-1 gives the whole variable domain DSGVTQTPKHLITATGQRVTLRCSPRSGDLSVYWYQQSLDQGLQFLIQYYNGEERAKGNILERFSAQQFPDLHSELNLSSLELGDSALYFCASSALAGSYNEQFFGPGTRLTVL.

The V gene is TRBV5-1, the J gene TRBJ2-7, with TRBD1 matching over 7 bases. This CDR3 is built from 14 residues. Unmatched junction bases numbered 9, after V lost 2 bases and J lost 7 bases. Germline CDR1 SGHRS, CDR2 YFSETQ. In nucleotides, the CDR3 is TGCGCCAGCAGCTTCCGGCAGGGGGAAAGGGAGCAGTACTTC. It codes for CASSFRQGEREQYF.

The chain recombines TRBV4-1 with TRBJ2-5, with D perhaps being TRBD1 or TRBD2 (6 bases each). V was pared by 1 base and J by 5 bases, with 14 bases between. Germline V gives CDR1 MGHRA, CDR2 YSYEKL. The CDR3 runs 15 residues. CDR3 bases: TGCGCCAGCAGCCAAGGTACGGGGGCGGCGGAGACCCAGTACTTC. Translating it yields CASSQGTGAAETQYF.

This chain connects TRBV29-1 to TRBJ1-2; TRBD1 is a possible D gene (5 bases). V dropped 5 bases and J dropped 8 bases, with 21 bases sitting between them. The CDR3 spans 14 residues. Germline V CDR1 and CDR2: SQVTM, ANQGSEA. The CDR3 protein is CSVYSRRVGVGYTF. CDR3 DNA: TGCAGCGTTTACAGTAGAAGGGTGGGGGTGGGCTACACCTTC.